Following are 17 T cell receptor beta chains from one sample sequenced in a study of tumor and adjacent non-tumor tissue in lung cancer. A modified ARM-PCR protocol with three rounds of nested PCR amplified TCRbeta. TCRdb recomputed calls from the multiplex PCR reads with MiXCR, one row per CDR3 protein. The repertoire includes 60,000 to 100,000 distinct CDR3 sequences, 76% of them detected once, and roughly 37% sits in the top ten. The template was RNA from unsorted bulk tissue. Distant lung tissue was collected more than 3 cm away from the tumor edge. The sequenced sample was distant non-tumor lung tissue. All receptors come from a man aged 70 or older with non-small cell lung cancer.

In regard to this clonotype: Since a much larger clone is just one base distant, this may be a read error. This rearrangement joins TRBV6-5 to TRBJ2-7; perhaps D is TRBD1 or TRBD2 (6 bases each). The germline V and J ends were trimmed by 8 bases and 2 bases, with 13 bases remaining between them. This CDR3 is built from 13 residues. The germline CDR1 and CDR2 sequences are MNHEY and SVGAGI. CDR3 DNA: TGTGCCAGCGGGGGGCTGGACACCTACGAGCAGTACTTC. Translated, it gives CASGGLDTYEQYF.

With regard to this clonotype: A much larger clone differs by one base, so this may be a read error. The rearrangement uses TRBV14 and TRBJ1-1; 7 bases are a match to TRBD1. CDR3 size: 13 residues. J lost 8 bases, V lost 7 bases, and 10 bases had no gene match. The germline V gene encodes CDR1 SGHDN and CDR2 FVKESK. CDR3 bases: TGTGCCAGCATCCATATCAGGGGGAGGGAAGCTTTCTTT. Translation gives CASIHIRGREAFF.

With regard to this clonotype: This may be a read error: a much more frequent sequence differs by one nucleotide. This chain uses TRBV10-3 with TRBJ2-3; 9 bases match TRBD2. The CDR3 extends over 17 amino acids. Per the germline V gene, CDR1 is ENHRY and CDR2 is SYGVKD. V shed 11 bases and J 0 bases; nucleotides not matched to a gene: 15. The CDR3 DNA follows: TGTGCCTTCAAGGCTAGCGGGAAACTTTCTAGCACAGATACGCAGTATTTT. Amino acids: CAFKASGKLSSTDTQYF.

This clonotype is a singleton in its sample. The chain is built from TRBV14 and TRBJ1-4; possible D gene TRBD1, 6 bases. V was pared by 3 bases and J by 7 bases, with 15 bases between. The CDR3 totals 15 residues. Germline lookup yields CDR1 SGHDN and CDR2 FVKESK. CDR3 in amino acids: CASSHTSVRGEKLFF. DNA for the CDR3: TGTGCCAGCAGCCACACCTCTGTCAGGGGTGAAAAACTGTTTTTT. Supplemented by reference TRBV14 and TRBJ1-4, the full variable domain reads EAGVTQFPSHSVIEKGQTVTLRCDPISGHDNLYWYRRVMGKEIKFLLHFVKESKQDESGMPNNRFLAERTGGTYSTLKVQPAELEDSGVYFCASSHTSVRGEKLFFGSGTQLSVL.

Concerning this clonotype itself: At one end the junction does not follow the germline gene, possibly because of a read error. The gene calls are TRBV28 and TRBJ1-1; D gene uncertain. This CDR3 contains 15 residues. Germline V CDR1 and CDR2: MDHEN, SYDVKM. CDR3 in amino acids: CASSLPPNLNIEAFF. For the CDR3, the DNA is TGTGCCAGCAGTTTACCTCCGAACTTGAACATTGAAGCTTTCTTT.

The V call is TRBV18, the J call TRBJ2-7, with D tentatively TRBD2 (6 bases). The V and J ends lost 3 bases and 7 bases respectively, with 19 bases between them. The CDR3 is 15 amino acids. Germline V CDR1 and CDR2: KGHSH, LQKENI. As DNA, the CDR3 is TGTGCCAGCTCACCCCCCGAGGCCAGGGCGGGGGAGCAGTACTTC. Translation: CASSPPEARAGEQYF.

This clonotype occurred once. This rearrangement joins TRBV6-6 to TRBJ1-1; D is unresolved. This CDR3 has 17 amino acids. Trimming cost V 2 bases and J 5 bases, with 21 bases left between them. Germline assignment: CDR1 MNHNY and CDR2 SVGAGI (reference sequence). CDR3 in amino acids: CASSYPVSSGLETEAFF. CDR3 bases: TGTGCCAGCAGTTACCCCGTTAGCTCCGGGTTAGAAACTGAAGCTTTCTTT.

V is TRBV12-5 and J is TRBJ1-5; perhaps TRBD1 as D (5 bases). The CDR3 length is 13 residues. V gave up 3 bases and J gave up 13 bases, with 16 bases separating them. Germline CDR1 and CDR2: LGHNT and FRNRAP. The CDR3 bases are TGTGCTAGTGGTTTTGACAGAAATAAGCAACAGCATTTT. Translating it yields CASGFDRNKQQHF.

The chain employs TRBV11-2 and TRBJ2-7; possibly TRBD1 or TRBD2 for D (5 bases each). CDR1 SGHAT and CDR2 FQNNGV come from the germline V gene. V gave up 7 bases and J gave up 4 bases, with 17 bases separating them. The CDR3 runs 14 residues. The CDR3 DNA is TGTGCCAGCAACTTGGGGACGGGGAGATACGAGCAGTACTTC. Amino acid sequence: CASNLGTGRYEQYF. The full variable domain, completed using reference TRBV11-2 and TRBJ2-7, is EAGVAQSPRYKIIEKRQSVAFWCNPISGHATLYWYQQILGQGPKLLIQFQNNGVVDDSQLPKDRFSAERLKGVDSTLKIQPAKLEDSAVYLCASNLGTGRYEQYFGPGTRLTVT.

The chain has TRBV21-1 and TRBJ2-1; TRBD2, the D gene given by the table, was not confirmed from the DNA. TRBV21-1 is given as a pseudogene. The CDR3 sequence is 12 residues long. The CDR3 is CASSKGGHKQFF. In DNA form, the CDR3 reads TGTGCCAGCAGCAAAGGAGGGCACAAGCAGTTCTTC.

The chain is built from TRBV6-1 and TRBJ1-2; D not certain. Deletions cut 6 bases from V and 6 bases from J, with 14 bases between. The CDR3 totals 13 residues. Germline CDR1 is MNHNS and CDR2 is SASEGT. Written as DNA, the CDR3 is TGTGCCAGCAGAGGAGGGAAAGGGAATGGCTACACCTTC. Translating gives CASRGGKGNGYTF.

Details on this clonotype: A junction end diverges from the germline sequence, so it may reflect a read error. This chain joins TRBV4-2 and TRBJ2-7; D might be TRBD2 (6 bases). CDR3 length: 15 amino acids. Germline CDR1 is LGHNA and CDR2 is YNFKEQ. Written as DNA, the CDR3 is TGTGCCAGCAGCCAAGAGACCCGGGGGTCCTACGAGCAGTGCTTC. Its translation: CASSQETRGSYEQCF.

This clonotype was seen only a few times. The CDR3 DNA sequence: TGTGCCAGCAGCTTAAAAGGGGGCGGGAAAGCTTTCTTT. Translated, it gives CASSLKGGGKAFF. This sequence joins TRBV11-3 and TRBJ1-1, with 7 bases matching TRBD1. The germline V gene encodes CDR1 SGHNT and CDR2 YENEEA. J lost 9 bases, V lost 2 bases, and 6 bases had no gene match. The CDR3 is 13 amino acids.

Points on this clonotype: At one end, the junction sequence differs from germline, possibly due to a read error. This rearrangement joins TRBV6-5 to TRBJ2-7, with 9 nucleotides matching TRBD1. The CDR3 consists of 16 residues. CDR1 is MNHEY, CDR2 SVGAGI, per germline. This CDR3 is CAGSYSFTGGSYEQYF. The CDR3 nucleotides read TGTGCCGGCAGTTACTCGTTTACAGGGGGCAGTTACGAGCAGTATTTC.

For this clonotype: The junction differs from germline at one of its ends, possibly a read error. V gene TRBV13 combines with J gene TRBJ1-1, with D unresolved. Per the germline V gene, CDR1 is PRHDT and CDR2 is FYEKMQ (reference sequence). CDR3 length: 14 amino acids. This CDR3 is CASSFPLRSTETFF. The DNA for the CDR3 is TGTGCCAGTAGCTTCCCGTTGCGGTCCACTGAAACTTTCTTT.

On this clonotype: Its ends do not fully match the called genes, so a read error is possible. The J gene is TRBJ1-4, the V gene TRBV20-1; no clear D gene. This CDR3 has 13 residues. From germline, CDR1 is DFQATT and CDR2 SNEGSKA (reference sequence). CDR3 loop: CSARYSVEEKLFF. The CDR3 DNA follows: TGCAGTGCTAGATACTCGGTAGAAGAAAAACTGTTTTTC.

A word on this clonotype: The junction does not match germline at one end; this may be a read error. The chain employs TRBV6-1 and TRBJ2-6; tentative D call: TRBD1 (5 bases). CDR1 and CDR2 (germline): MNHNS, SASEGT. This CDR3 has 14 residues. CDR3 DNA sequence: TGTGCCAGCAATACAGGCTATGGGGCCAATGTCCTGACTTTC. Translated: CASNTGYGANVLTF.